This T cell receptor beta chain was found in a study of blood T cell repertoires in COVID-19. Turning to the study itself: T cells, B-cell-depleted T cells, or PBMCs supplied cDNA or gDNA.

V lost 1 base and J 6 bases, leaving 16 bases between the germline ends. Germline assignment: CDR1 LGHDT and CDR2 YNNKEL (reference sequence). The CDR3 has 16 amino acids. Participants were aged about 18 to 90 years, lived in about two dozen US areas, and enrolled virtually. Donors were grouped by their self-reported clinical history. Sequenced by immunoSEQ multiplex PCR; TCRdb stores in-frame clones only, minus some. The sample holds fewer than 250,000 clones; about 81% are singletons and the top ten take roughly 3.2%. The specimen was PBMCs or T cells enriched from blood (not recorded which). The rearrangement uses TRBV3-1 (or the pseudogene TRBV3-2) and TRBJ1-5; D gene unclear. The sequence was collected from a woman aged 30 to 39 who had recovered from COVID-19. The CDR3 bases are TGTGCCAGCAGCCAAGCTGGACTAGATAGAGGTCAGCCCCAGCATTTT. This translates into CASSQAGLDRGQPQHF.